Sequencing of this TCR beta chain was carried out in a study of T cells after yellow fever vaccination. The study, taken as a whole, reports: Secondary responses were weaker yet peaked faster, day 5 versus 15.

The CDR3 extends over 14 amino acids. CDR1 and CDR2 (germline): ENHRY, SYGVKD. V lost 3 bases to trimming and J lost 2 bases, with 11 bases between them. TCRdb re-called the 5' RACE reads through MiXCR, storing one row per CDR3 protein. The sample yields about 630,000 distinct CDR3 sequences, around an eighth seen once. This clonotype was detected only a few times. The antigen remains undetermined. This sequence was found in a man younger than 40 who received the YFV17D yellow fever vaccine. This chain uses TRBV10-3 with TRBJ2-7, with D possibly matching TRBD2 (6 bases). The sample here was PBMCs, taken on the day of the yellow fever booster vaccination. Here the CDR3 DNA reads TGTGCCATCAGTGACGGGACTGGGGCCTACGAGCAGTACTTC. Residues: CAISDGTGAYEQYF.